A single TCR beta chain is shown here with its context. This specimen belongs to a study of CD8+CD57+ T cells in acquired aplastic anemia. Individuals selected for sequencing had exhibited CD8+CD57+ cell expansion on flow cytometry. There are 13 residues in the CDR3. Germline CDR1 and CDR2: SGHAT and FQNNGV. V lost 2 bases, J lost 13 bases, and 15 bases lay in between. CDR3 and TCR beta VDJ profiling relied on a genomic DNA template. MiXCR, applied by TCRdb to the reads, yields one record per CDR3 protein. The table records about 470,000 distinct CDR3 sequences, approximately 32% of them present only once.

This TCR came from a human donor with aplastic anemia. This chain links TRBV11-2 with TRBJ2-4; perhaps TRBD1 as D (6 bases). Material: sorted CD4+, CD8+, or CD8+CD57+ T cells (not recorded which) from PBMCs. The CDR3 DNA reads TGTGCCAGCAGCTTATTCGAACAGGGCCACCAGTACTTC. Protein: CASSLFEQGHQYF.